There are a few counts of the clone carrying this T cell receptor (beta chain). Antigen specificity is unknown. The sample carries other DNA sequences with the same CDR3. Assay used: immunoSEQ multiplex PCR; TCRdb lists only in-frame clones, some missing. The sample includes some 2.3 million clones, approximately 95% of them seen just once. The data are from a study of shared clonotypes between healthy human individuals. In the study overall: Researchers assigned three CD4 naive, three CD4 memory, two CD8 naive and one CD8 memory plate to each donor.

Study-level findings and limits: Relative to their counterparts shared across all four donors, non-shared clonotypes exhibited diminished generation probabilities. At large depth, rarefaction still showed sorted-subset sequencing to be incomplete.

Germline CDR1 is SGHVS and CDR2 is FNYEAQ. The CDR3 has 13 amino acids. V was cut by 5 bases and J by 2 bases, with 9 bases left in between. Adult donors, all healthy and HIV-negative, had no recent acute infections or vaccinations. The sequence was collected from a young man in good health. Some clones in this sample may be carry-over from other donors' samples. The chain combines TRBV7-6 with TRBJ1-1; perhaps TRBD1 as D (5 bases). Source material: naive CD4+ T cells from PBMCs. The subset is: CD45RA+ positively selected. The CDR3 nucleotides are TGTGCCAGCAGCCTTCGGGGCAACACTGAAGCTTTCTTT. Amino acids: CASSLRGNTEAFF.